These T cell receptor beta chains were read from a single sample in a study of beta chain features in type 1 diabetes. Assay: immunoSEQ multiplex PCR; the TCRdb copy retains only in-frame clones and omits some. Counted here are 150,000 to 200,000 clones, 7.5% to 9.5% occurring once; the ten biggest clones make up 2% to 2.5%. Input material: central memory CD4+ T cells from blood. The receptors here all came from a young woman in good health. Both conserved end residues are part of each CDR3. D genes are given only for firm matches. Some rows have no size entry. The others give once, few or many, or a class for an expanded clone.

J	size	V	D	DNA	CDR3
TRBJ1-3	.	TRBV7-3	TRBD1	TGTGCCAGCAGCCCAACAGGGGACCTCTCTGGAAACACCATATATTTT	CASSPTGDLSGNTIYF
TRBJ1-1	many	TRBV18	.	TGTGCCAGCTCATCCGATGTTCAGGGGAACACTGAAGCTTTCTTT	CASSSDVQGNTEAFF
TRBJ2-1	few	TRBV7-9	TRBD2	TGTGCCAGCAGCTTAGGTACTAGCGGGAACAATGAGCAGTTCTTC	CASSLGTSGNNEQFF
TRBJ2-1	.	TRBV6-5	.	TGTGCCAGCACACGCGGGAACGCCTACAATGAGCAGTTCTTC	CASTRGNAYNEQFF
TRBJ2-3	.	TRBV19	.	TGTGCCAGTAGTTTAGGACTGGACACAGATACGCAGTATTTT	CASSLGLDTDTQYF
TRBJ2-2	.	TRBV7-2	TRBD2	TGTGCCAGCAGCGGACTAGCGGGGAACACCGGGGAGCTGTTTTTT	CASSGLAGNTGELFF
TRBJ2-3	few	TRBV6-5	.	TGTGCCAGCAGTAGGGGGTATCCTAGCACAGATACGCAGTATTTT	CASSRGYPSTDTQYF
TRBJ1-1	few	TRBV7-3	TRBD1	TGTGCCAGTAAACAGGGGGCTGAGGGCACTGAAGCTTTCTTT	CASKQGAEGTEAFF
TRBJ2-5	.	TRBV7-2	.	TGTGCCAGCAGCTTAGAGAGTAGCGGACAAGAGACCCAGTACTTC	CASSLESSGQETQYF
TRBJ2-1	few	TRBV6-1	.	TGTGCCAGCGGAGGGTGGGAGCTCGATGAGCAGTTCTTC	CASGGWELDEQFF
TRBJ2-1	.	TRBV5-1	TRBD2	TGCGCCAGCAGCGATCCTAGCGGGAGTAATGAGCAGTTCTTC	CASSDPSGSNEQFF
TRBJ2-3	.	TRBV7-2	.	TGTGCCAGCAGTTTCAGGGGCGGCACAGATACGCAGTATTTT	CASSFRGGTDTQYF
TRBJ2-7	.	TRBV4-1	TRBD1	TGCGCCAGCAGCCATCCCGGACAGGGAGTGGGCGAGCAGTACTTC	CASSHPGQGVGEQYF
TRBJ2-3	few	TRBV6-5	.	TGTGCCAGCAGCTGGACATTACCCCGCCCAGATACGCAGTATTTT	CASSWTLPRPDTQYF
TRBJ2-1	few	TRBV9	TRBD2	TGTGCCAGCAGCCTCCGACTAGCTGGTCGCAATGAGCAGTTCTTC	CASSLRLAGRNEQFF
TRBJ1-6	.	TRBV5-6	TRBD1	TGTGCCAGCAGCCGGGACAGGAATTCACCCCTCCACTTT	CASSRDRNSPLHF
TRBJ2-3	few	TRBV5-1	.	TGCGCCACCTACATGCGGGACGAAGGAGATACGCAGTATTTT	CATYMRDEGDTQYF
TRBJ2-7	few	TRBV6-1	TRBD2	TGTGCCATCAGTGAAGAAGCGGGAGCCGAGCAGTACTTC	CAISEEAGAEQYF
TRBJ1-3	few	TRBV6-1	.	TGTGCCAGCAGTGAATCTTCAGGCAGTATCGGAAACACCATATATTTT	CASSESSGSIGNTIYF
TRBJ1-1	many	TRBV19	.	TGTGCCACCCGCGACAGGACCACTGAAGCTTTCTTT	CATRDRTTEAFF
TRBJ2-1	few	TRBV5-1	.	TGCGCCAGCAGCCCGAACCGGGTCGATGAGCAGTTCTTC	CASSPNRVDEQFF
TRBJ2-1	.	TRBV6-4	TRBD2	TGTGCCAGCAGCCCCGGGCTAGCGGCTAATGAGCAGTTCTTC	CASSPGLAANEQFF
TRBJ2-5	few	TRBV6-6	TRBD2	TGTGCCAGCAGTTACTCAGCGGGAAAAGGAGAGACCCAGTACTTC	CASSYSAGKGETQYF
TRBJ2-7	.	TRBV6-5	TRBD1	TGTGCCAGCAGCCCGGGACAGGGCTCCTACGAGCAGTACTTC	CASSPGQGSYEQYF
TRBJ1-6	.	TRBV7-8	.	TGTGCCAGCATAGGTGGGGCATTTAATTCACCCCTCCACTTT	CASIGGAFNSPLHF
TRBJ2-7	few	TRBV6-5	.	TGTGCCAGCAGTTACTCGGGGCCCTCCTACGAGCAGTACTTC	CASSYSGPSYEQYF
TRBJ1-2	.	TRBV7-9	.	TGTGCCAGCAGCTTAGCGCAGGGGCCTAACTATGGCTACACCTTC	CASSLAQGPNYGYTF
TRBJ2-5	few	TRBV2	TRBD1	TGTGCCAGCAGTGAGAGGGGACAGCAAGAGACCCAGTACTTC	CASSERGQQETQYF
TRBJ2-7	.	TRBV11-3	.	TGTGCCAGCAGCTTAGAGACAGGCCAGCAGTACTTC	CASSLETGQQYF
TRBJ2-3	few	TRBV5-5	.	TGTGCCAGCAGCCGACGACTAGGCTCAGATACGCAGTATTTT	CASSRRLGSDTQYF
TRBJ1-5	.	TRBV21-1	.	TGTGCCAGCAGCAAAGACGGGACAGGACGGATCCCCCAGCATTTT	CASSKDGTGRIPQHF
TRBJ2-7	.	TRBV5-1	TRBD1	TGCGCCAGCAGCTGGACAGGGGGCGGGGGCGAGCAGTACTTC	CASSWTGGGGEQYF
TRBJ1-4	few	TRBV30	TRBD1	TGTGCCTGCCATGGGACAGGAGAACGAAGAAAACTGTTTTTT	CACHGTGERRKLFF
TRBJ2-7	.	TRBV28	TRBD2	TGTGCCAGCAGTTTATGGTCTAGCGGCGGCGGGGAGCAGTACTTC	CASSLWSSGGGEQYF
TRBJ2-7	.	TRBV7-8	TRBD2	TGTGCCAGCAGCTCTGGACTAGGCCGCTCCTACGAGCAGTACTTC	CASSSGLGRSYEQYF
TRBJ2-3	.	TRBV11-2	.	TGTGCCAGCAGCTCAACTAGCTTGGGAGATACGCAGTATTTT	CASSSTSLGDTQYF
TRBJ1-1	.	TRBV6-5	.	TGTGCCAGCAGAGAAGGCGGAAGACAGAAAAAAGCTTTCTTT	CASREGGRQKKAFF
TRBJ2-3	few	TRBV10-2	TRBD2	TGCGCCAGCAGTGAGTCAATGAGGTTAGCGGGTACGCAGTATTTT	CASSESMRLAGTQYF
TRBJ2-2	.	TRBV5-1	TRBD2	TGCGCCAGCAGCTCAGGACTAGCGGGGTTGAACACCGGGGAGCTGTTTTTT	CASSSGLAGLNTGELFF
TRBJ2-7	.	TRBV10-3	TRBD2	TGTGCCTCCAGAGGGACTAGCGGAATATCCTACGAGCAGTACTTC	CASRGTSGISYEQYF
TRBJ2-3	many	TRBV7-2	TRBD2	TGTGCCAGCAGCCGGGGGGGCCAAGGCACAGATACGCAGTATTTT	CASSRGGQGTDTQYF
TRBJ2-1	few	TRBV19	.	TGTGCCAGTAGTACCCTGACCGGGAGTAGGTACAATGAGCAGTTCTTC	CASSTLTGSRYNEQFF
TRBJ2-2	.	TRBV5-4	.	TGTGCCAGCAGCCCCCGGGCCAGGGGTGGGACCGGGGAGCTGTTTTTT	CASSPRARGGTGELFF
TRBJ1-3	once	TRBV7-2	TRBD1	TGTGCCAGCAGCTTCGCCCCGACAGGGGGCTCTGGAAACACCATATATTTT	CASSFAPTGGSGNTIYF
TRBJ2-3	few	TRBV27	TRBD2	TGTGCCAGCAGTTCTAGCGGGGACACAGATACGCAGTATTTT	CASSSSGDTDTQYF